The 26 T cell receptor beta chains in this list originate from one sample, sequenced in a study of shared clonotypes between healthy human individuals. Only in-frame clones appear in the TCRdb table, and some are missing; sequencing was by immunoSEQ multiplex PCR. Here the sample spans millions of clones, approximately 90% being singletons. The source material was naive CD4+ T cells sorted from blood. Subset indicated: CD45RA+ positively selected. The receptors here all came from a man between 18 and 29 years old in good health.

The chain joins TRBV18 to TRBJ2-3; 7 bases line up with TRBD1. J lost 7 bases, V lost 0 bases, and 22 bases had no gene match. The CDR3 extends over 20 amino acids. The germline gives CDR1 KGHSH, CDR2 LQKENI. In nucleotides, the CDR3 is TGTGCCAGCTCACCACCATCTCTTCCCATAGAAGGGGGCGATTTTTATACGCAGTATTTT. This gives the protein CASSPPSLPIEGGDFYTQYF.

For this clone: This sample includes further DNA sequences coding for the same CDR3. The chain is built from TRBV9 and TRBJ2-1; no reliable D call. Germline CDR1 reads SGDLS; CDR2 reads YYNGEE. CDR3 length equals 14 residues. V lost 4 bases, J lost 0 bases, and 8 bases lay in between. This CDR3 reads CASSRASSYNEQFF. In DNA, the CDR3 is TGTGCCAGCAGCCGGGCCAGCTCCTACAATGAGCAGTTCTTC.

V usage is TRBV5-4 and J usage is TRBJ1-1, with a tentative D call TRBD1 (6 bases). There are 13 residues in the CDR3. CDR1 and CDR2 (germline): SGHNT, YYREEE (reference sequence). Trimming shortened V by 6 bases and J by 8 bases, and 17 bases separated the two germline ends. The CDR3 DNA sequence: TGTGCCAGCACCAAAGACAGGTCTTCCGAAGCTTTCTTT. It encodes CASTKDRSSEAFF.

The rearrangement links TRBV5-4 to TRBJ1-1, with 7 bases fitting TRBD1. Per germline, CDR1 SGHNT and CDR2 YYREEE (reference sequence). The CDR3 spans 15 residues. V lost 2 bases and J lost 0; bases outside the gene matches: 4. The CDR3 loop reads CASSFSDRLNTEAFF. In DNA form, the CDR3 reads TGTGCCAGCAGCTTCTCGGACAGGTTGAACACTGAAGCTTTCTTT.

The chain carries TRBV12-5 and TRBJ2-1, with 10 bases matching TRBD2. The junction had 2 bases not matched to a gene; V was cut back by 2 bases and J by 4 bases. CDR1 and CDR2 (germline): LGHNT, FRNRAP. The CDR3 runs to 15 residues. The CDR3 loop reads CASGLSGGAYNEQFF. The CDR3 DNA reads as TGTGCTAGTGGTTTGAGCGGGGGGGCGTACAATGAGCAGTTCTTC.

Comments on this clone: The sample carries other DNA sequences with the same CDR3. The rearrangement links TRBV2 to TRBJ1-4, with 9 positions matching TRBD1. CDR3 length: 14 amino acids. With V trimmed by 6 bases and J by 5 bases, 4 bases remained unmatched. Germline CDR1 reads SNHLY; CDR2 reads FYNNEI. In nucleotides, the CDR3 is TGTGCCAGCAGGCCGGGACAGGGAAATGAAAAACTGTTTTTT. As protein: CASRPGQGNEKLFF.

The chain has TRBV29-1 and TRBJ2-7; TRBD2 might be the D (6 bases). Germline CDR1 and CDR2: SQVTM and ANQGSEA. V lost 7 bases and J 5 bases, leaving 21 bases between the germline ends. This CDR3 region has 14 residues. The DNA for the CDR3 is TGCAGCGGCAAGACCGGGACTCCTGGCAACGAGCAGTACTTC. Its translation: CSGKTGTPGNEQYF.

The rearrangement links TRBV5-1 to TRBJ2-5; TRBD1 might be the D (6 bases). V was shortened by 7 bases and J by 1 base, with 11 bases between the two germline ends. This CDR3 comprises 13 residues. Looked up from germline, CDR1 is SGHRS and CDR2 is YFSETQ. CDR3 in DNA: TGCGCCAGCGGCAGGGGTCTCCAAGAGACCCAGTACTTC. Its protein is CASGRGLQETQYF.

Comment on this clone: An end of the junction differs from the germline gene, which may be a read error. V gene TRBV7-7 combines with J gene TRBJ2-7; TRBD1 matches 8 bases. The CDR3 spans 14 residues. Per germline, CDR1 SSHAT and CDR2 FNYEAQ (reference sequence). DNA of the CDR3: TGTGCTAGCAGCAGGCGACAGGGGTCCTACGAGCAGTACTTC. Translation: CASSRRQGSYEQYF.

Note on this clone: Other nucleotide sequences in the sample specify the same CDR3. The chain links TRBV6-1 to TRBJ1-5, with 7 bases identical to TRBD1. CDR1 and CDR2 (germline): MNHNS, SASEGT. The CDR3 has 14 residues. V was pared by 4 bases and J by 4 bases, with 4 bases of the junction left unmatched. In DNA form, the CDR3 reads TGTGCCAGCAGTGCTCAGGGGGGAAATCAGCCCCAGCATTTT. As protein: CASSAQGGNQPQHF.

About this clone itself: This CDR3 is also generated by other DNA sequences in the sample. The chain combines TRBV28 with TRBJ1-2; D is ambiguous. This CDR3 region has 11 residues. V was shortened by 4 bases and J by 4 bases, with 4 bases between the two germline ends. Looked up from germline, CDR1 is MDHEN and CDR2 is SYDVKM. The CDR3, as DNA: TGTGCCAGCAGTTCTGGCTATGGCTACACCTTC. This codes for CASSSGYGYTF.

The rearrangement uses TRBV30 and TRBJ2-7, with TRBD2 matching 7 bases. Germline values: CDR1 GTSNPN, CDR2 SVGIG (reference sequence). The CDR3 consists of 15 residues. Germline trimming cut 0 bases from V and 0 bases from J; bases unmatched to any gene: 5. The CDR3 nucleotides read TGTGCCTGGAGTGTAGCGGGGACCCTCTCCTACGAGCAGTACTTC. Protein product: CAWSVAGTLSYEQYF.

J is TRBJ1-2 and V is TRBV6-6; 7 bases are shared with TRBD1. V was pared by 4 bases and J by 4 bases, with 9 bases of the junction left unmatched. CDR1 is MNHNY and CDR2 is SVGAGI in the germline V gene (reference sequence). The CDR3 has 15 amino acids. DNA for the CDR3: TGTGCCAGCAGTTCCCCGGGACAGATTTTCTATGGCTACACCTTC. This gives the protein CASSSPGQIFYGYTF.

The chain couples TRBV7-9 to TRBJ1-2; D perhaps matches TRBD1 (5 bases). This CDR3 comprises 12 residues. Trimming shortened V by 3 bases and J by 7 bases, and 9 bases separated the two germline ends. Germline V gene lookup returns CDR1 SEHNR and CDR2 FQNEAQ (reference sequence). The CDR3 coding sequence is TGTGCCAGCAGCTTCGGGGGTATTGGCTACACCTTC. Its translation is CASSFGGIGYTF.

V is TRBV13 and J is TRBJ2-3; 8 bases fit TRBD2. The CDR3 runs to 16 residues. Per germline, CDR1 PRHDT and CDR2 FYEKMQ (reference sequence). With 2 bases clipped from V and 2 bases from J, the junction kept 6 bases outside the gene matches. The CDR3 sequence: CASSLIQRGHTDTQYF. The CDR3 region has the DNA TGTGCCAGCAGCTTAATCCAGCGGGGGCACACAGATACGCAGTATTTT.

This clone has only a few counts. The chain combines TRBV5-1 with TRBJ1-5, with a tentative D call TRBD1 (5 bases). CDR1 SGHRS and CDR2 YFSETQ come from the germline V gene. The CDR3 sequence is 13 residues long. V lost 4 bases and J 4 bases, leaving 9 bases between the germline ends. CDR3 in DNA: TGCGCCAGCAGCGAGGAGGGGAATCAGCCCCAGCATTTT. It translates to CASSEEGNQPQHF.

CDR3 nucleotide sequence: TGCGCCAGCAGCGCGCGGACAGGGACCGAGCAGTACTTC. As protein: CASSARTGTEQYF. The V call is TRBV5-1, the J call TRBJ2-7; TRBD1 agrees at 8 bases. This CDR3 has 13 amino acids. Trimming at V came to 4 bases and at J to 6 bases, leaving 6 bases not matched to a gene. Germline CDR1 reads SGHRS; CDR2 reads YFSETQ.

Comment on this clone: This specimen includes other DNA sequences encoding the same CDR3. V usage is TRBV19 and J usage is TRBJ2-5; tentatively, D is TRBD2 (6 bases). From germline, CDR1 is LNHDA and CDR2 SQIVND (reference sequence). V lost 4 bases, J lost 5 bases, and 11 bases lay in between. The CDR3 is 13 residues long. Written as DNA, the CDR3 is TGTGCCAGTAGTAGAAATCGGGGGGAGACCCAGTACTTC. It encodes CASSRNRGETQYF.

The chain uses TRBV5-1 and TRBJ2-3; 7 bases are a match to TRBD1. CDR1 and CDR2 from the germline V gene are SGHRS and YFSETQ. V shed 4 bases and J 2 bases; nucleotides not matched to a gene: 7. This CDR3 is 15 amino acids long. CDR3 residues: CASSVTGDDTDTQYF. For the CDR3, the DNA is TGCGCCAGCAGCGTTACAGGGGATGACACAGATACGCAGTATTTT.

This chain joins TRBV6-5 and TRBJ2-6; no definite D call. CDR3 length equals 13 residues. With 8 bases removed from V and 4 bases from J, the gap between germline ends came to 9 bases. CDR1 MNHEY and CDR2 SVGAGI come from the germline V gene. Here the CDR3 reads CASLGPGANVLTF. The CDR3 bases are TGTGCCAGCCTAGGGCCCGGGGCCAACGTCCTGACTTTC.

This clone was recorded only once. V is TRBV6-1 and J is TRBJ2-7; D is possibly TRBD1 or TRBD2 (5 bases each). This CDR3 is 14 amino acids long. Trimming removed 7 bases from V and 0 bases from J, with 13 bases in between. The germline CDR1 and CDR2 sequences are MNHNS and SASEGT. The DNA for the CDR3 is TGTGCCAGCACTCGGGAAGGGGCCTCCTACGAGCAGTACTTC. This gives the protein CASTREGASYEQYF.

Of note for this clone: This same CDR3 is encoded by further DNA sequences in the sample. The V call is TRBV5-1, the J call TRBJ2-6; D gene ambiguous. With 2 bases removed from V and 0 bases from J, the gap between germline ends came to 3 bases. In germline, CDR1 is SGHRS, CDR2 YFSETQ. This CDR3 comprises 14 residues. The CDR3 sequence: CASSFSSGANVLTF. CDR3 sequence (DNA): TGCGCCAGCAGCTTTAGCTCTGGGGCCAACGTCCTGACTTTC.

The chain is built from TRBV6-5 and TRBJ1-1; D gene ambiguous. Germline V gives CDR1 MNHEY, CDR2 SVGAGI. This CDR3 comprises 13 residues. The V gene lost 4 bases and the J gene lost 1 base, with 7 bases spanning the gap. CDR3 coding DNA: TGTGCCAGCAGTTCCAACACGAACACTGAAGCTTTCTTT. Translation gives CASSSNTNTEAFF.

The chain uses TRBV30 and TRBJ2-5; 8 bases match TRBD1. V lost 2 bases and J lost 5; bases outside the gene matches: 7. The length of the CDR3 is 14 residues. Germline CDR1 reads GTSNPN; CDR2 reads SVGIG (reference sequence). CDR3 sequence reads: CAWSPGQVRETQYF. The CDR3 DNA reads TGTGCCTGGAGTCCGGGACAGGTCCGGGAGACCCAGTACTTC. Combining the CDR3 with reference TRBV30 and TRBJ2-5 gives the whole variable domain SQTIHQWPATLVQPVGSPLSLECTVEGTSNPNLYWYRQAAGRGLQLLFYSVGIGQISSEVPQNLSASRPQDRQFILSSKKLLLSDSGFYLCAWSPGQVRETQYFGPGTRLLVL.

The rearrangement uses TRBV2 and TRBJ2-2, with 8 positions matching TRBD1. The CDR3 runs 17 residues. Germline values: CDR1 SNHLY, CDR2 FYNNEI. V lost 2 bases, J lost 1 base, and 6 bases stayed unmatched. In nucleotides, the CDR3 is TGTGCCAGCAGTGAACTGGGACAGGAGGTGAACACCGGGGAGCTGTTTTTT. This translates into CASSELGQEVNTGELFF.

This rearrangement joins TRBV9 to TRBJ2-7; a weak D match, TRBD1 (5 bases). V was clipped by 1 base and J by 3 bases, with 11 bases between them. The CDR3 has 14 amino acids. In germline, CDR1 is SGDLS, CDR2 YYNGEE. CDR3 DNA: TGTGCCAGCAGCGTAAACCTGGACATCTACGAGCAGTACTTC. Protein sequence: CASSVNLDIYEQYF.